One and the same sample provided the 27 T cell receptor beta chains below, sequenced in a study of shared T cell receptors in the human thymus. TCRdb's copy holds only in-frame clones and misses some; the assay was immunoSEQ multiplex PCR. The table shows 450,000 to 650,000 clones, with around 78% occurring only once. These same data were also listed under a study on human thymus T cells.

The sample taken for sequencing was thymocytes. These receptors all come from a boy younger than two with a congenital heart defect.

This clone was counted a few times. The gene calls are TRBV5-4 and TRBJ2-1; TRBD2 agrees at 8 bases. The CDR3 consists of 20 residues. Trimming took 1 base from V and 0 from J; bases not matched to a gene: 15. Germline V gene lookup returns CDR1 SGHNT and CDR2 YYREEE (reference sequence). CDR3 in DNA: TGTGCCAGCAGCTTGTCAGCGACTAGCGCCACGTCGAGCTCCTACAATGAGCAGTTCTTC. This sequence encodes CASSLSATSATSSSYNEQFF.

The J gene is TRBJ2-1, the V gene TRBV30, with 7 bases identical to TRBD2. Germline V lookup: CDR1 GTSNPN, CDR2 SVGIG (reference sequence). The trim removed 0 bases at V and 10 bases at J, leaving 15 bases unmatched. This CDR3 is built from 16 residues. The CDR3 protein is CAWSVHVWEGRSEQFF. Here the CDR3 DNA reads TGTGCCTGGAGTGTACACGTGTGGGAGGGCCGGTCGGAGCAGTTCTTC.

This clone was detected a few times. The chain uses TRBV2 and TRBJ1-2; 7 nucleotides match TRBD1. The CDR3 totals 14 residues. Germline V lookup: CDR1 SNHLY, CDR2 FYNNEI. With 10 bases clipped from V and 2 bases from J, the junction kept 10 bases outside the gene matches. CDR3 amino acids: CANLGGRQNYGYTF. CDR3 bases: TGTGCCAACTTAGGGGGCAGACAGAACTATGGCTACACCTTC.

The rearrangement links TRBV5-4 to TRBJ2-1; D is undetermined. Trimming pared 3 bases from V and 4 bases from J, leaving 11 bases between. The length of the CDR3 is 14 residues. The V gene's germline CDR1 is SGHNT and CDR2 YYREEE (reference sequence). The CDR3 region has the DNA TGTGCCAGCAGCTCCCCCCCAGAATACAATGAGCAGTTCTTC. This translates into CASSSPPEYNEQFF.

The chain joins TRBV5-4 to TRBJ2-4; 7 bases are shared with TRBD2. The CDR3 has 18 amino acids. V lost 1 base to trimming and J lost 0 bases; unmatched junction nucleotides: 10. The germline gives CDR1 SGHNT, CDR2 YYREEE (reference sequence). The CDR3, as DNA: TGTGCCAGCAGCTTGAGGCTAGCGGACCAACTAGCCAAAAACATTCAGTACTTC. Its protein is CASSLRLADQLAKNIQYF.

The chain joins TRBV7-9 to TRBJ2-1; D perhaps matches TRBD1 (6 bases). V was trimmed by 5 bases and J by 0 bases, leaving 23 bases between them. Germline V lookup: CDR1 SEHNR, CDR2 FQNEAQ (reference sequence). The length of the CDR3 is 19 residues. CDR3 sequence: CASSPTTPSQGFSYNEQFF. The CDR3 nucleotides are TGTGCCAGCAGCCCGACAACCCCCTCACAGGGTTTCTCCTACAATGAGCAGTTCTTC.

The chain is built from TRBV2 and TRBJ2-1, with D possibly TRBD1 on 6 matching bases. Germline CDR1 reads SNHLY; CDR2 reads FYNNEI. The CDR3 loop spans 19 amino acids. The ends were cut back, 7 bases at V and 4 bases at J, with 29 bases in the middle. The CDR3 region is CASTQRRQNALRGYNEQFF. CDR3 coding DNA: TGTGCCAGCACCCAACGGAGACAAAATGCGTTAAGGGGGTACAATGAGCAGTTCTTC.

J is TRBJ2-5 and V is TRBV19; possibly TRBD1 for D (6 bases). CDR3 length: 13 residues. Germline V gives CDR1 LNHDA, CDR2 SQIVND (reference sequence). Trimming left V 5 bases short and J 2 bases short, with 9 bases between. This CDR3 reads CASSGGMQETQYF. The CDR3 DNA sequence: TGTGCCAGTAGTGGGGGCATGCAAGAGACCCAGTACTTC. Full variable domain (remainder filled in from reference TRBV19 and TRBJ2-5): DGGITQSPKYLFRKEGQNVTLSCEQNLNHDAMYWYRQDPGQGLRLIYYSQIVNDFQKGDIAEGYSVSREKKESFPLTVTSAQKNPTAFYLCASSGGMQETQYFGPGTRLLVL.

The chain combines TRBV21-1 with TRBJ2-1; TRBD1 was called by the table and not checked on the DNA. TRBV21-1 is reported as a pseudogene. This CDR3 has 19 residues. The CDR3 DNA sequence: TGTGCCAGCAGCAAAACCAAACGTACGGGACAGGGGGACTACAATGAGCAGTTCTTC. Protein: CASSKTKRTGQGDYNEQFF.

The chain carries TRBV4-1 and TRBJ2-7, with 9 bases matching TRBD1. The CDR3 spans 15 residues. The J segment lost 2 bases and the V segment lost 0 bases, leaving 2 bases of the junction unmatched. In germline, CDR1 is MGHRA, CDR2 YSYEKL. The CDR3 DNA reads TGCGCCAGCAGCCAAGATGGGACAGGGACCTACGAGCAGTACTTC. Protein sequence: CASSQDGTGTYEQYF.

This chain uses TRBV5-6 with TRBJ1-1; TRBD1 matches at 8 bases. V trimming: 5 bases; J trimming: 0 bases; junction bases outside the gene matches: 12. The CDR3 is 17 residues long. CDR1 is SGHDT, CDR2 YYEEEE, per germline. The CDR3 nucleotides are TGTGCCAGCAGACCCGACAGGGGCACAGCTTTGAACACTGAAGCTTTCTTT. Its protein is CASRPDRGTALNTEAFF.

This sequence joins TRBV10-2 and TRBJ2-3; 11 bases match TRBD2. CDR3 length: 14 amino acids. Germline V gene data show CDR1 as WSHSY and CDR2 as SAAADI. With V trimmed by 7 bases and J by 3 bases, 3 bases remained unmatched. The CDR3 nucleotides are TGCGCCAGCACCATAGCGGGAGGGACAGATACGCAGTATTTT. Its translation is CASTIAGGTDTQYF.

This clone has just one count. The rearrangement joins TRBV13 to TRBJ2-7; 7 bases are shared with TRBD2. The CDR3 has 13 amino acids. CDR1 PRHDT and CDR2 FYEKMQ come from the germline V gene (reference sequence). The junction had 3 bases not matched to a gene; V was cut back by 5 bases and J by 2 bases. The CDR3: CASSPGLAYEQYF. CDR3 nucleotide sequence: TGTGCCAGCAGCCCAGGACTAGCCTACGAGCAGTACTTC.

As concerns this clone: Distinct nucleotide sequences in the sample also encode this CDR3. This chain joins TRBV19 and TRBJ2-2; tentative D call: TRBD1 (5 bases). This CDR3 is 14 amino acids long. The ends were cut back, 2 bases at V and 1 base at J, with 5 bases in the middle. Germline lookup yields CDR1 LNHDA and CDR2 SQIVND (reference sequence). The CDR3 DNA reads as TGTGCCAGTAGTATAACAGGGAACACCGGGGAGCTGTTTTTT. As protein: CASSITGNTGELFF.

A remark on this clone: In the same sample, other DNA sequences code for this CDR3. The chain recombines TRBV18 with TRBJ2-5, with 8 bases aligning to TRBD2. V lost 1 base to trimming and J lost 5 bases; unmatched junction nucleotides: 0. Germline V lookup: CDR1 KGHSH, CDR2 LQKENI. This CDR3 has 13 amino acids. CDR3 protein: CASSPRGGETQYF. The CDR3 coding sequence is TGTGCCAGCTCACCACGCGGGGGGGAGACCCAGTACTTC. The full variable domain, with the rest looked up from reference TRBV18 and TRBJ2-5, is NAGVMQNPRHLVRRRGQEARLRCSPMKGHSHVYWYRQLPEEGLKFMVYLQKENIIDESGMPKERFSAEFPKEGPSILRIQQVVRGDSAAYFCASSPRGGETQYFGPGTRLLVL.

The chain couples TRBV27 to TRBJ1-2, with TRBD1 matching over 7 bases. The V and J ends lost 5 bases and 0 bases, in that order; junction bases with no gene match: 9. This CDR3 spans 16 amino acids. Per germline, CDR1 MNHEY and CDR2 SMNVEV (reference sequence). This chain's CDR3 is CASSANRDSSNYGYTF. The CDR3 DNA follows: TGTGCCAGCAGTGCCAACCGGGACAGCTCTAACTATGGCTACACCTTC.

For this clone: One end of the junction is discordant with germline, which a read error may explain. The chain combines TRBV5-4 with TRBJ2-7; TRBD1 matches at 7 bases. Looked up from germline, CDR1 is SGHNT and CDR2 is YYREEE (reference sequence). This CDR3 has 15 residues. The CDR3 nucleotides read TGTGCCAGCAGCCTAGGGGGCCCCGACTCCCACGAGCAGTACTTC. This translates into CASSLGGPDSHEQYF.

This chain joins TRBV13 and TRBJ2-5; 9 bases are shared with TRBD2. The V and J ends lost 1 base and 6 bases, in that order; junction bases with no gene match: 9. Germline values: CDR1 PRHDT, CDR2 FYEKMQ (reference sequence). The CDR3 spans 16 residues. CDR3 residues: CASSLVVAGGPKTQYF. The CDR3 DNA is TGTGCCAGCAGCTTAGTGGTTGCGGGAGGGCCGAAGACCCAGTACTTC.

The J gene is TRBJ2-3, the V gene TRBV6-5; 10 bases agree with TRBD2. The ends lost 2 bases at V and 5 bases at J; junction bases unmatched: 4. The V gene's germline CDR1 is MNHEY and CDR2 SVGAGI. The CDR3 runs 15 residues. The chain's CDR3 is CASSYEAGGRDTQYF. The CDR3, as DNA: TGTGCCAGCAGTTACGAAGCGGGAGGGAGAGATACGCAGTATTTT.

Only one count was recorded for this clone. The chain has TRBV11-2 and TRBJ1-3; unclear D gene. The CDR3 spans 17 residues. Trimming cost V 4 bases and J 4 bases, with 20 bases left between them. Germline-derived CDR1 and CDR2 are SGHAT and FQNNGV. The CDR3 protein is CASSSAWSTSVGNTIYF. The CDR3 DNA is TGTGCCAGCAGCTCCGCTTGGAGCACCTCTGTGGGAAACACCATATATTTT.

This chain joins TRBV5-4 and TRBJ2-2, with D perhaps matching TRBD1 (7 bases). The length of the CDR3 is 17 residues. Trimming shortened V by 7 bases and J by 6 bases, and 25 bases separated the two germline ends. Germline V gene lookup returns CDR1 SGHNT and CDR2 YYREEE (reference sequence). DNA for the CDR3: TGTGCCAGCGCCGTCTCGAAGGCCAGGGGGGTTTCCGGGGAGCTGTTTTTT. This encodes CASAVSKARGVSGELFF.

V is TRBV5-1 and J is TRBJ2-7; 8 nucleotides line up with TRBD1. CDR1 is SGHRS, CDR2 YFSETQ, per germline. After removal of 5 bases from V and 5 bases from J, the junction contained 12 bases not matched to a gene. This CDR3 comprises 15 residues. This chain's CDR3 is CASRGWGQGANEQYF. The CDR3 DNA reads as TGCGCCAGCAGAGGGTGGGGGCAGGGGGCTAACGAGCAGTACTTC.

This clone appeared a single time. The rearrangement uses TRBV4-3 and TRBJ2-3, with D tentatively TRBD2 (6 bases). Trimming removed 0 bases at V and 5 bases at J, with 18 bases between. The CDR3 has 17 amino acids. The germline V gene encodes CDR1 LGHNA and CDR2 YSLEER. The CDR3 nucleotides read TGCGCCAGCAGCCAAGATTTCGGGCTAGCGTTGGTAGATACGCAGTATTTT. Protein: CASSQDFGLALVDTQYF.

This clone has only one observation. The chain combines TRBV14 with TRBJ1-1; TRBD1 matches at 10 bases. Per germline, CDR1 SGHDN and CDR2 FVKESK. This CDR3 has 20 residues. After removal of 5 bases from V and 1 base from J, the junction contained 19 bases not matched to a gene. The CDR3 bases are TGTGCCAGCAGCTCGCTCAAACGATCCGGGACAGGGGCTCAGAACACTGAAGCTTTCTTT. Protein: CASSSLKRSGTGAQNTEAFF.

In its sample, this clone was seen a few times. No conserved phenylalanine or tryptophan is present at the end of the CDR3, so a read error is the likely explanation. The limits of the CDR3 on the DNA are not certain, so only TCRdb's listed CDR3 is given. The chain uses TRBV5-8 and TRBJ2-7; the D call in the table, TRBD2, was not verified against the DNA. With termini counted, the CDR3 has 10 amino acids. CDR1 is SGHTS, CDR2 YDEGEE, per germline. CDR3 sequence: CASSFSLLRA.

This rearrangement joins TRBV7-2 to TRBJ2-7; TRBD2 aligns across 9 bases. V shed 1 base, J shed 5 bases, and the junction held 9 bases outside the gene matches. The CDR3 spans 16 residues. The germline V gene encodes CDR1 SGHTA and CDR2 FQGNSA. This CDR3 reads CASSLEGLAGWDEQYF. The CDR3 DNA reads as TGTGCCAGCAGCTTAGAGGGGCTAGCGGGATGGGACGAGCAGTACTTC.

The chain joins TRBV7-2 to TRBJ2-7; 11 bases are shared with TRBD2. Losses at the gene ends were 1 base for V and 9 bases for J; bases not matched to a gene: 11. CDR3 size: 16 residues. The germline V gene encodes CDR1 SGHTA and CDR2 FQGNSA. CDR3 residues: CASSLGLTSGEAVQYF. DNA for the CDR3: TGTGCCAGCAGCTTAGGTTTGACTAGCGGGGAGGCGGTGCAGTACTTC.